This T cell receptor (beta chain) is from a study of blood T cell repertoires in COVID-19. Background on the study: Both acute and convalescent COVID-19 samples were obtained from the United States, Italy and Spain. T cells, B-cell-depleted T cells, or PBMCs supplied cDNA or gDNA.

Deletions cut 4 bases from V and 6 bases from J, with 20 bases between. CDR3 length: 16 residues. CDR1 is SGHTA and CDR2 is FQGNSA in the germline V gene. This clone was counted a single time. Authors' data handling: How many nucleated cells were present was estimated from reference gene primer amplification. Sequenced by immunoSEQ multiplex PCR; TCRdb stores in-frame clones only, minus some. The DNA gave D and trimming, while V, J and clone size come from that table. The data hold some 270,000 clones, with 75% to 90% observed a single time. This sequence was found in a man aged 30-40 years with acute or convalescent COVID-19. The specimen sequenced was peripheral blood. The chain joins TRBV7-2 to TRBJ2-3; D may be TRBD2 (5 bases). CDR3 loop: CASSSWPSGRLDTQYF. CDR3 nucleotide sequence: TGTGCCAGCAGCTCCTGGCCCAGCGGTCGTTTGGATACGCAGTATTTT.